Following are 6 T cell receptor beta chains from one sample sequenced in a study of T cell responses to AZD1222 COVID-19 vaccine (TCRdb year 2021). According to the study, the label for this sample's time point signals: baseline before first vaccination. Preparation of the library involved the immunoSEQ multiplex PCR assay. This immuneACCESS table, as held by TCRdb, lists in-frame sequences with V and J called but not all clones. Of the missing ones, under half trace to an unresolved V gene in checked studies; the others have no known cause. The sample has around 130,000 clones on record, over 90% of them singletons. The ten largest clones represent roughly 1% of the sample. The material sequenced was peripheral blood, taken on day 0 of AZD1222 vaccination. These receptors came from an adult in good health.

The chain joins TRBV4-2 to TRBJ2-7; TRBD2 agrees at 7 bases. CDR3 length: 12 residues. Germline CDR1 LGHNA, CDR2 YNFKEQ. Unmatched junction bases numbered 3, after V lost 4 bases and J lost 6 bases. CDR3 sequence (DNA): TGTGCCAGCAGCCTCGGCGGGGGCGAGCAGTACTTC. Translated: CASSLGGGEQYF.

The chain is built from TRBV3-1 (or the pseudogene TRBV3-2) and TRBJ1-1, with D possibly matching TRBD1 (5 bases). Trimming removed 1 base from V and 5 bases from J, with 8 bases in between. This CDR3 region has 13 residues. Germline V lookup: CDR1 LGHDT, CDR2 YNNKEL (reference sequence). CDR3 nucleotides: TGTGCCAGCAGCCAAGGGGGGGGGACTGAAGCTTTCTTT. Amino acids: CASSQGGGTEAFF.

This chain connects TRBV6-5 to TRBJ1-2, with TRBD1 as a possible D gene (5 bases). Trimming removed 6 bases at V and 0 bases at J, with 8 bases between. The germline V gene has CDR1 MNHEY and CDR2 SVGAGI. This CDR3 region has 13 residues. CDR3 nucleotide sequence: TGTGCCAGCAGCCCGACAGCTAACTATGGCTACACCTTC. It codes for CASSPTANYGYTF.

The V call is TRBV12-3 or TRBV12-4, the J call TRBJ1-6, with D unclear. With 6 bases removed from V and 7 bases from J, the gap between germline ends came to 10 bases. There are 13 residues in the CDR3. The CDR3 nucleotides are TGTGCCAGCAGCCCCCGGGGAAATTCACCCCTCCACTTT. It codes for CASSPRGNSPLHF.

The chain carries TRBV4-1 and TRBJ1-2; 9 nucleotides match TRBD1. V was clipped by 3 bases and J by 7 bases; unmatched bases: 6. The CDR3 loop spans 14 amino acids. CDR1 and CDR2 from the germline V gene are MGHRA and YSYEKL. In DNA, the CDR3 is TGCGCCAGCAGCCAGCTCCCGGGACAGGGTGGCTACACCTTC. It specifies CASSQLPGQGGYTF.

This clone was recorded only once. CDR3 residues: CASSLTAGAGDAEAFF. The CDR3 nucleotides read TGCGCCAGCAGCTTGACGGCCGGGGCAGGGGACGCTGAAGCTTTCTTT. J is TRBJ1-1 and V is TRBV5-1; possible D gene TRBD1, 6 bases. CDR1 SGHRS and CDR2 YFSETQ come from the germline V gene. Trimming left V 1 base short and J 6 bases short, with 19 bases between. The CDR3 contains 16 residues. The full variable domain, completed using reference TRBV5-1 and TRBJ1-1, is KAGVTQTPRYLIKTRGQQVTLSCSPISGHRSVSWYQQTPGQGLQFLFEYFSETQRNKGNFPGRFSGRQFSNSRSEMNVSTLELGDSALYLCASSLTAGAGDAEAFFGQGTRLTVV.